These 24 T cell receptor beta chains share one sample of origin, sequenced in a study of early T cells in non-severe SARS-CoV-2 infection. TCRdb re-called the 5' RACE reads with MiXCR, one entry per CDR3 protein. The sample shows around 71,000 distinct CDR3 sequences, around 15% of them seen only once. The sample in question was whole blood, obtained at baseline. All receptors derive from an adult who was a healthcare worker with PCR-confirmed SARS-CoV-2 infection or an uninfected control (not recorded which).

The V and J genes are TRBV11-2 and TRBJ2-1; weak D call: TRBD1 (6 bases). The CDR3 is 16 residues long. CDR1 and CDR2 from the germline V gene are SGHAT and FQNNGV. V was clipped by 2 bases and J by 0 bases, with 11 bases between them. This CDR3 reads CASSLPGHSSYNEQFF. The CDR3 nucleotides read TGTGCCAGCAGCTTACCGGGACATAGCTCCTACAATGAGCAGTTCTTC.

This clonotype was seen a handful of times. V and J are TRBV28 and TRBJ1-6, with D tentatively TRBD1 (5 bases). The germline CDR1 and CDR2 sequences are MDHEN and SYDVKM. The CDR3 extends over 17 amino acids. Trimming removed 6 bases at V and 3 bases at J, with 18 bases between. As DNA, the CDR3 is TGTGCCAGCAGAAGACCGGGACGGATGAGCTATAATTCACCCCTCCACTTT. Translating it yields CASRRPGRMSYNSPLHF. The full variable domain, with the rest looked up from reference TRBV28 and TRBJ1-6, is DVKVTQSSRYLVKRTGEKVFLECVQDMDHENMFWYRQDPGLGLRLIYFSYDVKMKEKGDIPEGYSVSREKKERFSLILESASTNQTSMYLCASRRPGRMSYNSPLHFGNGTRLTVT.

The chain recombines TRBV7-2 with TRBJ1-2; D gene uncertain. Germline V gene lookup returns CDR1 SGHTA and CDR2 FQGNSA. The CDR3 has 13 residues. The germline V and J ends were trimmed by 4 bases and 2 bases, with 8 bases remaining between them. In DNA form, the CDR3 reads TGTGCCAGCAGCTCCGGTAGGAACTATGGCTACACCTTC. This gives the protein CASSSGRNYGYTF.

This clonotype has a handful of counts. J is TRBJ2-2 and V is TRBV20-1; the match to TRBD2 covers 7 bases. This CDR3 spans 15 amino acids. The V segment lost 6 bases and the J segment 0 bases; nucleotides outside the gene matches: 7. Germline CDR1 is DFQATT and CDR2 is SNEGSKA (reference sequence). CDR3 in amino acids: CSATTSETNTGELFF. CDR3 nucleotides: TGCAGTGCCACAACTAGCGAGACGAACACCGGGGAGCTGTTTTTT.

This clonotype was observed a few times. V and J are TRBV6-6 and TRBJ2-1, with D perhaps TRBD2 (6 bases). From germline, CDR1 is MNHNY and CDR2 SVGAGI (reference sequence). Trimming took off 6 bases at V and 8 bases at J, with 8 bases between the two ends. The CDR3 has 11 residues. The CDR3 here is CASSPGDEQFF. The CDR3 coding sequence is TGTGCCAGCAGCCCGGGAGATGAGCAGTTCTTC.

The chain uses TRBV6-1 and TRBJ1-2; D not certain. Germline V CDR1 and CDR2: MNHNS, SASEGT. V was shortened by 6 bases and J by 7 bases, with 15 bases between the two germline ends. This CDR3 has 13 amino acids. DNA of the CDR3: TGTGCCAGCAGCCGACTAGGCTCGAGTGGCTACACCTTC. Translating gives CASSRLGSSGYTF.

V usage is TRBV4-2 and J usage is TRBJ2-5, with 8 bases that match TRBD2. The CDR3 contains 16 residues. Germline CDR1 LGHNA, CDR2 YNFKEQ. V trimming: 3 bases; J trimming: 5 bases; junction bases outside the gene matches: 11. In DNA form, the CDR3 reads TGTGCCAGCAGCCACCCCCCGGCGGGAGGACTGGAGACCCAGTACTTC. Translation gives CASSHPPAGGLETQYF.

In its sample, this clonotype was seen a few times. This chain uses TRBV5-1 with TRBJ2-1; D uncertain. Per the germline V gene, CDR1 is SGHRS and CDR2 is YFSETQ. This CDR3 comprises 11 residues. Trimming shortened V by 5 bases and J by 6 bases, and 6 bases separated the two germline ends. DNA for the CDR3: TGCGCCAGCAGGTCGGGCAATGAGCAGTTCTTC. Its translation: CASRSGNEQFF.

The V gene is TRBV9, the J gene TRBJ2-3; 8 positions agree with TRBD2. The CDR3 totals 15 residues. Germline trimming cut 3 bases from V and 4 bases from J; bases unmatched to any gene: 7. Germline loops: CDR1 SGDLS, CDR2 YYNGEE. Here the CDR3 reads CASSASGSEADTQYF. CDR3 nucleotides: TGTGCCAGCAGCGCGAGCGGGAGTGAAGCAGATACGCAGTATTTT.

The rearrangement joins TRBV7-3 to TRBJ2-2; the D gene is possibly TRBD2 (6 bases). The V end was cut by 6 bases, the J end by 3 bases, with 14 bases between. CDR1 SGHTA and CDR2 FQGTGA come from the germline V gene. CDR3 length: 15 amino acids. CDR3 coding DNA: TGTGCCAGCAGGCGGGACCGGTGGGACACCGGGGAGCTGTTTTTT. Residues: CASRRDRWDTGELFF.

This clonotype was picked up a small number of times. This chain uses TRBV12-3 or TRBV12-4 with TRBJ2-7; D is unresolved. There are 13 residues in the CDR3. V was cut by 5 bases and J by 0 bases, with 8 bases left in between. CDR3 residues: CASSRSPSYEQYF. The DNA of the CDR3 is TGTGCCAGCAGTCGGAGTCCCTCCTACGAGCAGTACTTC.

This clonotype was recorded a few times. V and J are TRBV18 and TRBJ2-2, with D unclear. This CDR3 is 12 amino acids long. The V end lost 8 bases, the J end lost 2 bases, and 6 bases lay between the germline ends. CDR1 KGHSH and CDR2 LQKENI come from the germline V gene. CDR3 DNA sequence: TGTGCCAGCGGACCTAACACCGGGGAGCTGTTTTTT. This codes for CASGPNTGELFF.

The rearrangement joins TRBV28 to TRBJ1-2, with a weak D call TRBD1 (6 bases). This CDR3 region has 12 residues. Trimming cost V 8 bases and J 7 bases, with 14 bases left between them. Germline V CDR1 and CDR2: MDHEN, SYDVKM. CDR3 residues: CASRGGRAGYTF. The CDR3 DNA sequence: TGTGCCAGCCGAGGGGGACGGGCTGGCTACACCTTC.

This clonotype was seen many times. The V and J genes are TRBV7-2 and TRBJ2-3; 8 bases line up with TRBD2. The CDR3 consists of 15 residues. V shed 4 bases and J 2 bases; nucleotides not matched to a gene: 5. Germline CDR1 SGHTA, CDR2 FQGNSA. CDR3 sequence reads: CASSYIAGNTDTQYF. CDR3 nucleotides: TGTGCCAGCAGCTACATAGCGGGGAACACAGATACGCAGTATTTT.

The chain has TRBV21-1 and TRBJ2-5; the table calls TRBD1, which could not be checked here. TRBV21-1 constitutes a pseudogene. The CDR3 has 17 residues. CDR3 sequence: CASSKDCDRGSGKTQYF. CDR3 DNA: TGTGCCAGCAGCAAAGACTGCGACAGGGGGTCGGGGAAGACCCAGTACTTC.

There are many counts of this clonotype. The chain uses TRBV7-2 and TRBJ2-7, with TRBD2 matching over 11 bases. Losses at the gene ends were 2 bases for V and 4 bases for J; bases not matched to a gene: 1. CDR3 length equals 14 residues. Germline V lookup: CDR1 SGHTA, CDR2 FQGNSA. CDR3 sequence reads: CASSLTSGSYEQYF. In DNA, the CDR3 is TGTGCCAGCAGCTTAACTAGCGGGAGTTACGAGCAGTACTTC.

This chain connects TRBV12-3 or TRBV12-4 to TRBJ2-3, with D unclear. The CDR3 contains 11 residues. V shed 6 bases and J shed 5 bases, with 6 bases lying between them. CDR3 sequence reads: CASSLIDTQYF. DNA of the CDR3: TGTGCCAGCAGCCTCATAGATACGCAGTATTTT.

This clonotype was counted ten times or more. The CDR3 loop reads CASKLSGSSTDTQYF. The CDR3 DNA reads as TGTGCCAGCAAACTATCTGGCTCCAGCACAGATACGCAGTATTTT. V usage is TRBV12-3 or TRBV12-4 and J usage is TRBJ2-3, with D unclear. The CDR3 has 15 residues. Trimming pared 7 bases from V and 0 bases from J, leaving 14 bases between.

The rearrangement links TRBV7-2 to TRBJ2-7; 8 nucleotides line up with TRBD2. Trimming cost V 1 base and J 6 bases; bases outside gene matches: 8. CDR1 is SGHTA, CDR2 FQGNSA, per germline. CDR3 length: 15 amino acids. CDR3 sequence: CASSLGRLAGFEQYF. The CDR3 DNA is TGTGCCAGCAGCTTAGGGAGGCTAGCGGGCTTCGAGCAGTACTTC.

The sample holds many counts of this clonotype. The rearrangement uses TRBV18 and TRBJ1-6; 7 bases are shared with TRBD1. The V and J ends lost 6 bases and 6 bases, in that order; junction bases with no gene match: 8. This CDR3 has 15 residues. Germline V gene data show CDR1 as KGHSH and CDR2 as LQKENI. DNA of the CDR3: TGTGCCAGCTCCCCTTTGGGACAGACTAATTCACCCCTCCACTTT. This gives the protein CASSPLGQTNSPLHF.

The chain links TRBV11-2 to TRBJ2-5; unclear D gene. The germline V and J ends were trimmed by 5 bases and 1 base, with 14 bases remaining between them. The CDR3 is 15 residues long. Germline V gives CDR1 SGHAT, CDR2 FQNNGV. The CDR3 loop is CASSRTSSIQETQYF. DNA for the CDR3: TGTGCCAGCAGCCGAACGAGCAGTATCCAAGAGACCCAGTACTTC.

The genes are TRBV7-6 and TRBJ2-1; D is unclear. Trimming took 4 bases from V and 4 from J, leaving 17 bases between them. Germline CDR1 SGHVS, CDR2 FNYEAQ. The CDR3 is 16 residues long. The CDR3: CASSSSGRSGYNEQFF. Here the CDR3 DNA reads TGTGCCAGCAGCTCCTCTGGGCGGAGTGGGTACAATGAGCAGTTCTTC.

This clonotype was found a few times. The gene calls are TRBV29-1 and TRBJ2-5; no reliable D call. Per the germline V gene, CDR1 is SQVTM and CDR2 is ANQGSEA. CDR3 size: 12 residues. V lost 4 bases to trimming and J lost 1 base, with 7 bases between them. Here the CDR3 reads CSVVSLQETQYF. CDR3 bases: TGCAGCGTTGTTAGCCTCCAAGAGACCCAGTACTTC.

This clonotype appeared a few times. CDR3 protein: CASSPVNSPLHF. CDR3 DNA: TGTGCCAGCAGCCCGGTTAATTCACCCCTCCACTTT. The chain has TRBV28 and TRBJ1-6; D is unresolved. The CDR3 length is 12 residues. Germline values: CDR1 MDHEN, CDR2 SYDVKM. V gave up 6 bases and J gave up 6 bases, with 6 bases separating them.